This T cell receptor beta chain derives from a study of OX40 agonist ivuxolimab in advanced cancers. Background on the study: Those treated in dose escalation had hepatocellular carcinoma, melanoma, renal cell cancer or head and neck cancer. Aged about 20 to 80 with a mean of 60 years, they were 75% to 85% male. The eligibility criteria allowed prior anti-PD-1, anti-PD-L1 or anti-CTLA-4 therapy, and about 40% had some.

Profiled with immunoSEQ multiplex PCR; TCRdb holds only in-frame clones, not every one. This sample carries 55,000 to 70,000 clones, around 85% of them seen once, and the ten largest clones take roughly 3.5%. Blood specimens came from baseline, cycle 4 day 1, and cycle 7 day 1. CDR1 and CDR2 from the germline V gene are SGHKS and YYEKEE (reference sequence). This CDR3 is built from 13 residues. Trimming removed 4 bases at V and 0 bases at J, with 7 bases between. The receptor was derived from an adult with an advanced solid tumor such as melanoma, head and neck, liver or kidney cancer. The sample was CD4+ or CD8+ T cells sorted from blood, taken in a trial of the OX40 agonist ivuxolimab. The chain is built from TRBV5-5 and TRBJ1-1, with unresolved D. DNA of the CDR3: TGTGCCAGCAGCCGACAACTGAACACTGAAGCTTTCTTT. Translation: CASSRQLNTEAFF.